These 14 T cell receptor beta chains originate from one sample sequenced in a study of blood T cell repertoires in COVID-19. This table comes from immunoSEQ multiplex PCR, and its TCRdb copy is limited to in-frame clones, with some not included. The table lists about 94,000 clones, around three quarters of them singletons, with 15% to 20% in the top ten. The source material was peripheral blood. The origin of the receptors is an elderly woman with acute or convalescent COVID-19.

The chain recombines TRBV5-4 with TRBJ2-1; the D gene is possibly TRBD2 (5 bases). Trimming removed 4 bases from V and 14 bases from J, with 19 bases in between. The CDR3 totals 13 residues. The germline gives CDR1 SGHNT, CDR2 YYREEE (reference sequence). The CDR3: CASSLDLGGRKFF. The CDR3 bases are TGTGCCAGCAGCCTTGACCTAGGAGGCCGCAAGTTCTTC.

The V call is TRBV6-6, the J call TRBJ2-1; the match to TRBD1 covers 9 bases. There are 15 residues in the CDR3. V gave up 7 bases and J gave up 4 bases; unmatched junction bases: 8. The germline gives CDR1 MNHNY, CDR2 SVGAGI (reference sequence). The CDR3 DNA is TGTGCCAGCACCCAAACAGGGGGCACATACAATGAGCAGTTCTTC. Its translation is CASTQTGGTYNEQFF.

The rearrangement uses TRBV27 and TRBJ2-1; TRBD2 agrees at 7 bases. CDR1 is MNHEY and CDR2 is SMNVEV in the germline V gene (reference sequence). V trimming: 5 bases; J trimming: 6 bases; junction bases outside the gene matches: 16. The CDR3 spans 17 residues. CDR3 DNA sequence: TGTGCCAGCAGTCCGAGACTAGCAGGGACGGGGGGCAATGAGCAGTTCTTC. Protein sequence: CASSPRLAGTGGNEQFF.

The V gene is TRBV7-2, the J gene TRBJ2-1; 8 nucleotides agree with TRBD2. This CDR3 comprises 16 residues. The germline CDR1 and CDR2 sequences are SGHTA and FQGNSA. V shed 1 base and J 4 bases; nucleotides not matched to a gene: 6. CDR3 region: CASSLGYSGGYNEQFF. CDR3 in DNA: TGTGCCAGCAGCTTAGGGTACAGCGGGGGTTACAATGAGCAGTTCTTC. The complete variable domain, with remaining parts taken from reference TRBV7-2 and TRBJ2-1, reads GAGVSQSPSNKVTEKGKDVELRCDPISGHTALYWYRQSLGQGLEFLIYFQGNSAPDKSGLPSDRFSAERTGGSVSTLTIQRTQQEDSAVYLCASSLGYSGGYNEQFFGPGTRLTVL.

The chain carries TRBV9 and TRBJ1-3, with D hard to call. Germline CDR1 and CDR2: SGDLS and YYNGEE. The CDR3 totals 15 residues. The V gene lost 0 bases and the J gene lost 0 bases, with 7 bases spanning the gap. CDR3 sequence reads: CASSVDGSSGNTIYF. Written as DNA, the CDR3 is TGTGCCAGCAGCGTAGATGGCAGCTCTGGAAACACCATATATTTT.

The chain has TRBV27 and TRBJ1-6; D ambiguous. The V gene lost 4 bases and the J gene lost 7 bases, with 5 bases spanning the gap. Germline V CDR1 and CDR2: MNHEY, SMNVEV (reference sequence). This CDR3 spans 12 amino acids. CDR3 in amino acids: CASSYGNSPLHF. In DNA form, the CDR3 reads TGTGCCAGCAGTTACGGGAATTCACCCCTCCACTTT.

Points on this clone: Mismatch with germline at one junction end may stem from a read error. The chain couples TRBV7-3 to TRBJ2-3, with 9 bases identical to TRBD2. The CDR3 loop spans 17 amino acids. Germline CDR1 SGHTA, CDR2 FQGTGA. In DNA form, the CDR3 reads TGTGCCAACAGCTTTTATGCGGGGGGGCCTTTGTCAGATACGCAGTATTTT. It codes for CANSFYAGGPLSDTQYF.

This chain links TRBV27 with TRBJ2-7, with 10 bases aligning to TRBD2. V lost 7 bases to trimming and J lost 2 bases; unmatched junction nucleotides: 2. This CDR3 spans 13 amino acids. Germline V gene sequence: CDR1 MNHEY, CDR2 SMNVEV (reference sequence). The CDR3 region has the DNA TGTGCCAGCAAGCGGGGGGGACCCTACGAGCAGTACTTC. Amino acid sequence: CASKRGGPYEQYF.

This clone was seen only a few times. CDR3 DNA: TGTGCCAGCGACAGGGCGGGCACAGATACGCAGTATTTT. Its translation: CASDRAGTDTQYF. The chain combines TRBV6-5 with TRBJ2-3, with TRBD1 matching 7 bases. Per the germline V gene, CDR1 is MNHEY and CDR2 is SVGAGI. CDR3 size: 13 residues. V shed 8 bases, J shed 1 base, and the junction held 3 bases outside the gene matches.

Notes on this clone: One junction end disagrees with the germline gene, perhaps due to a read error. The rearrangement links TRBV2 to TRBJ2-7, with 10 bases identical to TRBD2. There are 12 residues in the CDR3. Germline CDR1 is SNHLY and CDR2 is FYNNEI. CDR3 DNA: TGTGCCAGCAGTGAACCTCCGGGACTAGCGATCTTC. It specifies CASSEPPGLAIF.

The CDR3 sequence: CASSQGERGVVETQYF. CDR3 bases: TGTGCCAGCAGCCAAGGAGAGCGGGGGGTCGTGGAGACCCAGTACTTC. The chain recombines TRBV3-1 (or the pseudogene TRBV3-2) with TRBJ2-5, with 9 bases aligning to TRBD2. CDR3 length equals 16 residues. CDR1 is LGHDT, CDR2 YNNKEL, per germline (reference sequence). V was clipped by 1 base and J by 5 bases; unmatched bases: 8.

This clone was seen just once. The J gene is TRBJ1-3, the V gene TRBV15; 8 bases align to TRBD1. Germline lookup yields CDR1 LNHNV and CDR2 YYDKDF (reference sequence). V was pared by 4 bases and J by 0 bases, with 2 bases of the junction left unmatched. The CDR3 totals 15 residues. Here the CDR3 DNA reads TGTGCCACCAGCATTACAGGGGGCTCTGGAAACACCATATATTTT. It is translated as CATSITGGSGNTIYF.

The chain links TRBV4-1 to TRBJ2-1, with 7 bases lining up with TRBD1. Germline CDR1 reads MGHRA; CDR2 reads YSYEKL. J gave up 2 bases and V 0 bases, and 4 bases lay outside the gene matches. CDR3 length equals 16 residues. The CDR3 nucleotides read TGCGCCAGCAGCCAAGATTTGGGACAGACCTACAATGAGCAGTTCTTC. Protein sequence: CASSQDLGQTYNEQFF.

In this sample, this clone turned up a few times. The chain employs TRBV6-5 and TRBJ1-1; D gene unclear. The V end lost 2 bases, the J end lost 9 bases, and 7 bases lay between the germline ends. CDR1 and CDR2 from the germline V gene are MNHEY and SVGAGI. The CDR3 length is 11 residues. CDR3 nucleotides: TGTGCCAGCAGTTACCTGCGCAAAGCTTTCTTT. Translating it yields CASSYLRKAFF.